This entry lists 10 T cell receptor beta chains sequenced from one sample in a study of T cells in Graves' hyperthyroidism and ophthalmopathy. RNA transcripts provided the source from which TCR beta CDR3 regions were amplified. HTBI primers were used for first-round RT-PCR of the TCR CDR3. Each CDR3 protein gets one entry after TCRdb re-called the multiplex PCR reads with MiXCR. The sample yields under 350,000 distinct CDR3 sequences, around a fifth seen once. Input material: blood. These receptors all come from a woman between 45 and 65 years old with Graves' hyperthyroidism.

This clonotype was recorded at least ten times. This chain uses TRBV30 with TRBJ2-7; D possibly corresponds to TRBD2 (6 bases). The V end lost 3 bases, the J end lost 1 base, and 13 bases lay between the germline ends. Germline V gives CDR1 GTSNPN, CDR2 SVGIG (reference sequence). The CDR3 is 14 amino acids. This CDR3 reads CAWRGAGESYEQYF. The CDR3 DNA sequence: TGTGCCTGGAGAGGAGCGGGTGAATCCTACGAGCAGTACTTC.

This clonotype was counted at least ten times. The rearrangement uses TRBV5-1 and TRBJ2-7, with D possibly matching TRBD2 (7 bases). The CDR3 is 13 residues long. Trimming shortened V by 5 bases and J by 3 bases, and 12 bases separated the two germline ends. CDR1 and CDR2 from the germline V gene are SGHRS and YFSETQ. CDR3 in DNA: TGCGCCAGCAGGGGCGGGGGCCTCTACGAGCAGTACTTC. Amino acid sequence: CASRGGGLYEQYF.

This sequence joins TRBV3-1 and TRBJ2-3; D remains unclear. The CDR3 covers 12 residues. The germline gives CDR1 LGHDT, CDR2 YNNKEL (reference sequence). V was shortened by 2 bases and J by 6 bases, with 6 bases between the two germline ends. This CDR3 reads CASSQTSDTQYF. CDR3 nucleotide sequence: TGTGCCAGCAGCCAAACGTCTGATACGCAGTATTTT.

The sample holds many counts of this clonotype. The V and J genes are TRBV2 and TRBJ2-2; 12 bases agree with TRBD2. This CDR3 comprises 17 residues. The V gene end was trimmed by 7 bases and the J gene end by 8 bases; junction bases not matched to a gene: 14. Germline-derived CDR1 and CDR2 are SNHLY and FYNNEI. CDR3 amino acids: CASTQGLAGLLAGELFF. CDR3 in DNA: TGTGCCAGCACCCAGGGACTAGCGGGTCTTCTGGCGGGGGAGCTGTTTTTT.

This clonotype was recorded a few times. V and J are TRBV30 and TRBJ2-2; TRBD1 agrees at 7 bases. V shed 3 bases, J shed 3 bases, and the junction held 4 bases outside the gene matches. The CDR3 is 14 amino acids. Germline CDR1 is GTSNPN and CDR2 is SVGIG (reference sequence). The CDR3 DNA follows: TGTGCCTGGAGGGGGGACAGAGACACCGGGGAGCTGTTTTTT. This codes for CAWRGDRDTGELFF. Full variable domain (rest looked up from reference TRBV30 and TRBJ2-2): SQTIHQWPATLVQPVGSPLSLECTVEGTSNPNLYWYRQAAGRGLQLLFYSVGIGQISSEVPQNLSASRPQDRQFILSSKKLLLSDSGFYLCAWRGDRDTGELFFGEGSRLTVL.

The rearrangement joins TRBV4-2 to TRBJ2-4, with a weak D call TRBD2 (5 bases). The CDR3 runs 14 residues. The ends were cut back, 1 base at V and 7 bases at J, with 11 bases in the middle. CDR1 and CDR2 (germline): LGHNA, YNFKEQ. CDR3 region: CASSQAGGLNIQYF. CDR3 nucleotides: TGTGCCAGCAGCCAAGCTGGCGGGTTGAACATTCAGTACTTC.

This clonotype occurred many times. In DNA form, the CDR3 reads TGTGCCTGGAGTACGACCCCAGATACGCAGTATTTT. Residues: CAWSTTPDTQYF. The V and J genes are TRBV30 and TRBJ2-3; D not certain. V was pared by 2 bases and J by 4 bases, with 7 bases between. The CDR3 length is 12 residues. Germline-derived CDR1 and CDR2 are GTSNPN and SVGIG (reference sequence).

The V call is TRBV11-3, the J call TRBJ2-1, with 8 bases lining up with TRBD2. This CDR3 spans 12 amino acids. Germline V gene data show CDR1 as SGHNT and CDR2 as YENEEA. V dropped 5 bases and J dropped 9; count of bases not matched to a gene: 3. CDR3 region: CASSTTSGEQFF. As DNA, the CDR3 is TGTGCCAGCAGCACCACTAGCGGTGAGCAGTTCTTC.

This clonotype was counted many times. The CDR3 reads CSVEDPRTGRETQYF. The CDR3 DNA reads as TGCAGCGTTGAAGACCCCCGGACAGGGAGGGAGACCCAGTACTTC. This chain connects TRBV29-1 to TRBJ2-5, with 8 bases lining up with TRBD1. The junction had 8 bases not matched to a gene; V was cut back by 0 bases and J by 5 bases. The CDR3 spans 15 residues. Germline V gene sequence: CDR1 SQVTM, CDR2 ANQGSEA.

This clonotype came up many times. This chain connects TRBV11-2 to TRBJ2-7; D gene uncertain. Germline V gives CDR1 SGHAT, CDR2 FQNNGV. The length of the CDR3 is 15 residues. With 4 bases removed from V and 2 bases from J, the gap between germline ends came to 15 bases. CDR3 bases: TGTGCCAGCAGCTCCCGGGCCAGAGGCCCCTACGAGCAGTACTTC. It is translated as CASSSRARGPYEQYF.